This paragraph covers one TCR beta chain sequence. Antigen specificity is unknown. At a deep level, the assay was run. Only in-frame clones appear in the TCRdb table, and some are missing; sequencing was by immunoSEQ multiplex PCR. The sample includes 2 million to 2.5 million clones, approximately 94% seen only once; the top ten take around 0.13%. The data were taken from a study of shared clonotypes between healthy human individuals. Study-wide results and limits: Naive subsets usually exceeded memory subsets in estimated richness. Rarefaction demonstrated incomplete sorted-subset sequencing despite large depth.

It was into CD45RA+ naive and CD45RA-negative memory subsets that the CD4+ cells were split. The TCR originated in a young man in good health. Sequencing input: naive CD4+ T cells sorted from blood. Subset noted: CD45RA+ positively selected.

The CDR3 loop is CASTSAVALHF. The DNA of the CDR3 is TGTGCCAGCACGTCCGCAGTGGCCCTCCACTTT. The chain combines TRBV6-5 with TRBJ1-6; D ambiguous. CDR1 is MNHEY and CDR2 is SVGAGI in the germline V gene. The CDR3 covers 11 residues. Trimming took off 7 bases at V and 14 bases at J, with 12 bases between the two ends.